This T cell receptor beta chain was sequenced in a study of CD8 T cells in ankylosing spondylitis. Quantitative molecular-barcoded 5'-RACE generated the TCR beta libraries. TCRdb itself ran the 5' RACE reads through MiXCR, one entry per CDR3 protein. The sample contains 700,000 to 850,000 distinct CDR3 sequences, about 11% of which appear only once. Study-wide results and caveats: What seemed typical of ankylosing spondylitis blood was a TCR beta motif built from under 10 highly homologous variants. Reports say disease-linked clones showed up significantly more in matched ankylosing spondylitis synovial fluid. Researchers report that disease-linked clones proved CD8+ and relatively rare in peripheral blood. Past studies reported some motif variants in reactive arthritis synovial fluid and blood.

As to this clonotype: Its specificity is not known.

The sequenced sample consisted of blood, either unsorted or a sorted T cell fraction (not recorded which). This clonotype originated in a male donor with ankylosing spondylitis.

The CDR3 reads CASSEQSDLVQPQHF. DNA for the CDR3: TGTGCCAGCAGTGAGCAGTCCGACCTGGTTCAGCCCCAGCATTTT. V gene TRBV2 combines with J gene TRBJ1-5; D unclear. The CDR3 has 15 residues. V was pared by 3 bases and J by 6 bases, with 15 bases between. CDR1 is SNHLY and CDR2 is FYNNEI in the germline V gene.